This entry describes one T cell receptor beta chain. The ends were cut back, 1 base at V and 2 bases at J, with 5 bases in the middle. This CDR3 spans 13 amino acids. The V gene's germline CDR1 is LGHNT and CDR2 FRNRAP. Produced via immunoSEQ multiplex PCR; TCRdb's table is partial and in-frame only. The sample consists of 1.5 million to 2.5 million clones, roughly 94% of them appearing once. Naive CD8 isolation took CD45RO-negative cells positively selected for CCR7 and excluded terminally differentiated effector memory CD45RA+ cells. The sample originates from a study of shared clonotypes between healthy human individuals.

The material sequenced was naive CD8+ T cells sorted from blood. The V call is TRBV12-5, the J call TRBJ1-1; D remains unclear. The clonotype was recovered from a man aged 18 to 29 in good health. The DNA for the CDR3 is TGTGCTAGTGGTTTGGGATTCAACACTGAAGCTTTCTTT. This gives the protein CASGLGFNTEAFF.